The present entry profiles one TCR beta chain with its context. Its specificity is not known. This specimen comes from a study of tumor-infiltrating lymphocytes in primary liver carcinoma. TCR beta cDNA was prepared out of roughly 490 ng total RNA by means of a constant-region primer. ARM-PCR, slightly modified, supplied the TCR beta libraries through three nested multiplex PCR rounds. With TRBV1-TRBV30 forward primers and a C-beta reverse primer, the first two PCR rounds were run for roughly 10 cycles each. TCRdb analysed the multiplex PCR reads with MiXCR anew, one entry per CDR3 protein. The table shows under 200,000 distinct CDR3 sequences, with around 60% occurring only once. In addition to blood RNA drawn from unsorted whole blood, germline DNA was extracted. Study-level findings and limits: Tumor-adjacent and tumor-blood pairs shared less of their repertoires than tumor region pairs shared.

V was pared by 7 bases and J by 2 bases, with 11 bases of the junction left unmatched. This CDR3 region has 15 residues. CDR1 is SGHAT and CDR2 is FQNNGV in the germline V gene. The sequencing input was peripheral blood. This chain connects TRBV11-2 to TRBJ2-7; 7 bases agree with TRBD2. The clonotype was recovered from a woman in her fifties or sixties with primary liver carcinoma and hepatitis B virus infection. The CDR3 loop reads CASNYPDSGTYEQYF. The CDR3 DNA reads TGTGCCAGCAACTACCCAGACAGCGGGACCTACGAGCAGTACTTC.